The 5 T cell receptor beta chains below come from one sample, sequenced in a study of T cells in tuberculosis. Time point specified: new active TB diagnosis, blood taken before or within 7 days of starting treatment. The repertoire was sequenced with immunoSEQ multiplex PCR; TCRdb's copy has only in-frame clones and lacks some. The sample shows 47,000 or so clones, 90% to 95% of them seen only once. The source material was PBMCs, sampled at tuberculosis diagnosis. These receptors were collected from an adult with tuberculosis.

The chain combines TRBV5-6 with TRBJ2-2; 10 positions agree with TRBD2. CDR3 length equals 18 residues. The V and J ends lost 0 bases and 5 bases, in that order; junction bases with no gene match: 10. Germline CDR1 and CDR2: SGHDT and YYEEEE. The CDR3 region has the DNA TGTGCCAGCAGCTTGGTTCCTGGAGCGGGAGGGCCGACCGGGGAGCTGTTTTTT. Amino acids: CASSLVPGAGGPTGELFF.

This chain uses TRBV6-5 with TRBJ1-1, with D perhaps TRBD1 (5 bases). The CDR3 is made up of 15 amino acids. V gave up 8 bases and J gave up 1 base, with 17 bases separating them. CDR1 and CDR2 (germline): MNHEY, SVGAGI. Here the CDR3 DNA reads TGTGCCAGCCATCCCCGTGGGGCAGCGAACACTGAAGCTTTCTTT. Translated: CASHPRGAANTEAFF.

The chain employs TRBV5-1 and TRBJ1-1, with D tentatively TRBD1 (5 bases). Trimming shortened V by 4 bases and J by 8 bases, and 18 bases separated the two germline ends. In germline, CDR1 is SGHRS, CDR2 YFSETQ. The CDR3 extends over 14 amino acids. This chain's CDR3 is CASSRGMNEGEAFF. The DNA for the CDR3 is TGCGCCAGCAGCCGGGGGATGAATGAAGGGGAAGCTTTCTTT.

The chain combines TRBV7-6 with TRBJ2-7, with D possibly matching TRBD2 (6 bases). Germline V lookup: CDR1 SGHVS, CDR2 FNYEAQ. The length of the CDR3 is 14 residues. Between the trimmed V and J ends, which lost 3 bases and 0 bases, there was a span of 9 bases. CDR3 DNA sequence: TGTGCCAGCAGCTTCGGGGGAAGCTCCTACGAGCAGTACTTC. Protein: CASSFGGSSYEQYF. Variable domain in full (rest from reference TRBV7-6 and TRBJ2-7): GAGVSQSPRYKVTKRGQDVALRCDPISGHVSLYWYRQALGQGPEFLTYFNYEAQQDKSGLPNDRFSAERPEGSISTLTIQRTEQRDSAMYRCASSFGGSSYEQYFGPGTRLTVT.

V is TRBV5-5 and J is TRBJ1-6; 7 nucleotides line up with TRBD1. Germline V gene lookup returns CDR1 SGHKS and CDR2 YYEKEE (reference sequence). V lost 6 bases to trimming and J lost 0 bases; unmatched junction nucleotides: 6. The CDR3 extends over 16 amino acids. The CDR3 loop is CASTTDRASYNSPLHF. The CDR3 DNA reads TGTGCCAGCACCACCGACAGGGCCTCCTATAATTCACCCCTCCACTTT.